Presented here are 4 T cell receptor gamma chains from one specimen sequenced in a study of Vδ1+ human thymocytes (dated by TCRdb to about 2018). General study outcomes and caveats: The thymic TRG and TRD repertoires appeared highly polyclonal, with Gaussian CDR3 length distributions, in contrast to the oligoclonal repertoires of peripheral blood.

Instrument used: Illumina MiSeq. RNA extraction was carried out with the RNeasy mini kit, and reverse transcription was then done using Superscript III. Multiplex PCR was used to generate CDR3 amplicons, with pooled V-gene forward primers and a constant-region reverse primer carrying Illumina adaptor overhangs. After TCRdb called clones again from the public reads with CATT, rows with identical DNA were merged. Across this sample there are 25,000 to 35,000 gamma-chain clones, with 15% to 25% seen only once. The ten largest clones take up less than 2% of the sample. These receptors' targets are unknown. The material sequenced was Vdelta1+ gamma-delta thymocytes from the thymus. The cell subset or site label corresponds to: FACS-sorted CD3+ TCRalphabeta- TCRVdelta1+ TCRVdelta2- thymocytes. The receptors derive from a boy in the first two years of life who had congenital heart surgery.

This chain uses TRGV3 with TRGJ1 or TRGJ2. The CDR3 is made up of 13 amino acids. V lost 1 base to trimming and J lost 8 bases; unmatched junction nucleotides: 8. Germline V gene data show CDR1 as VTNTFY and CDR2 as YDVSTARD (reference sequence). The CDR3 here is CATWDSTKDKKLF. In DNA, the CDR3 is TGTGCCACCTGGGACAGCACGAAGGATAAGAAACTCTTT.

The V gene is TRGV9, the J gene TRGJ1 or TRGJ2. The CDR3 has 12 amino acids. Trimming cost V 0 bases and J 12 bases; bases outside gene matches: 8. The germline CDR1 and CDR2 sequences are GITISATS and ISYDGTV (reference sequence). CDR3 coding DNA: TGTGCCTTGTGGGAGGTGGATATAGGGAAACTCTTT. As protein: CALWEVDIGKLF.

This clone was picked up a small number of times. The chain uses TRGV4 and TRGJ1 or TRGJ2. Germline V CDR1 and CDR2: EGSTGY, YDSYTSSV. V dropped 1 base and J dropped 7; count of bases not matched to a gene: 7. The CDR3 covers 13 residues. For the CDR3, the DNA is TGTGCCACCTGGGATGGACCCACCTATAAGAAACTCTTT. This encodes CATWDGPTYKKLF.

The J gene is TRGJ1 or TRGJ2, the V gene TRGV2. This CDR3 has 12 amino acids. Germline CDR1 EGSNGY, CDR2 YDSYNSKV. V lost 2 bases and J lost 8; bases outside the gene matches: 6. CDR3: CATWDVTDKKLF. The CDR3 region has the DNA TGTGCCACCTGGGACGTCACCGATAAGAAACTCTTT.